Below are 22 T cell receptor beta chains sequenced from a single sample in a study of blood T cell repertoires in COVID-19. The table came from immunoSEQ multiplex PCR; TCRdb's copy has only in-frame clones and leaves some out. Here the sample spans about 320,000 clones, around 88% being singletons. The sequencing sample was made of peripheral blood. Every receptor here comes from a woman aged 50 to 60 with acute or convalescent COVID-19.

The chain uses TRBV5-1 and TRBJ2-3; no firm D call. Germline assignment: CDR1 SGHRS and CDR2 YFSETQ. The germline V and J ends were trimmed by 4 bases and 2 bases, with 11 bases remaining between them. The CDR3 runs to 14 residues. CDR3: CASSGGGVTDTQYF. The CDR3 DNA follows: TGCGCCAGCAGCGGTGGCGGAGTCACAGATACGCAGTATTTT. Full variable domain (rest looked up from reference TRBV5-1 and TRBJ2-3): KAGVTQTPRYLIKTRGQQVTLSCSPISGHRSVSWYQQTPGQGLQFLFEYFSETQRNKGNFPGRFSGRQFSNSRSEMNVSTLELGDSALYLCASSGGGVTDTQYFGPGTRLTVL.

The chain recombines TRBV5-1 with TRBJ2-5, with D perhaps TRBD2 (6 bases). The CDR3 has 16 residues. V was pared by 0 bases and J by 0 bases, with 12 bases between. Germline loops: CDR1 SGHRS, CDR2 YFSETQ. CDR3 sequence: CASSLGGSGDQETQYF. CDR3 DNA: TGCGCCAGCAGCTTGGGGGGGTCGGGGGACCAAGAGACCCAGTACTTC.

The V call is TRBV2, the J call TRBJ2-7, with 10 bases fitting TRBD2. J lost 4 bases, V lost 6 bases, and 6 bases had no gene match. The CDR3 is 14 amino acids. Looked up from germline, CDR1 is SNHLY and CDR2 is FYNNEI. The CDR3 region is CASSSSGSSYEQYF. DNA of the CDR3: TGTGCCAGCAGCTCTAGCGGGAGTTCGTACGAGCAGTACTTC.

This sequence joins TRBV30 and TRBJ1-2; no clear D gene. The CDR3 is 14 residues long. V gave up 0 bases and J gave up 4 bases, with 12 bases separating them. Per germline, CDR1 GTSNPN and CDR2 SVGIG (reference sequence). The CDR3 nucleotides are TGTGCCTGGAGTGTACCAGGAGGGCTCTATGGCTACACCTTC. Encoded protein: CAWSVPGGLYGYTF. The whole variable domain, filled in from reference TRBV30 and TRBJ1-2, reads SQTIHQWPATLVQPVGSPLSLECTVEGTSNPNLYWYRQAAGRGLQLLFYSVGIGQISSEVPQNLSASRPQDRQFILSSKKLLLSDSGFYLCAWSVPGGLYGYTFGSGTRLTVV.

V gene TRBV24-1 combines with J gene TRBJ2-5; 10 bases align to TRBD1. The CDR3 runs to 16 residues. The J segment lost 5 bases and the V segment lost 4 bases, leaving 9 bases of the junction unmatched. Germline V gene sequence: CDR1 KGHDR, CDR2 SFDVKD. The CDR3 is CATSERGTGADETQYF. CDR3 bases: TGTGCCACCAGTGAAAGAGGGACAGGGGCCGATGAGACCCAGTACTTC.

This clone showed up just once. The chain uses TRBV5-1 and TRBJ1-2; TRBD1 agrees at 8 bases. Germline values: CDR1 SGHRS, CDR2 YFSETQ. V shed 2 bases and J 3 bases; nucleotides not matched to a gene: 9. This CDR3 is built from 16 residues. CDR3 in DNA: TGCGCCAGCAGCTTTCCAGGGGGCGGGGTCGACTATGGCTACACCTTC. Its translation: CASSFPGGGVDYGYTF. Filled out from reference TRBV5-1 and TRBJ1-2, the complete variable domain reads KAGVTQTPRYLIKTRGQQVTLSCSPISGHRSVSWYQQTPGQGLQFLFEYFSETQRNKGNFPGRFSGRQFSNSRSEMNVSTLELGDSALYLCASSFPGGGVDYGYTFGSGTRLTVV.

For this clone: Relative to the germline gene, one junction end is altered; a read error may explain this. V gene TRBV5-4 combines with J gene TRBJ2-7, with a weak D call TRBD1 (6 bases). The CDR3 runs to 14 residues. In germline, CDR1 is SGHNT, CDR2 YYREEE (reference sequence). The CDR3 is CASSLKDSYYQQYF. The CDR3 region has the DNA TGTGCCAGCAGCTTGAAGGACAGTTACTACCAGCAGTACTTC.

This clone was observed many times. The chain carries TRBV5-1 and TRBJ2-3; possible D gene TRBD1, 6 bases. Trimming removed 2 bases at V and 2 bases at J, with 9 bases between. Germline CDR1 SGHRS, CDR2 YFSETQ. The CDR3 is 14 residues long. This CDR3 reads CASSFTGLTDTQYF. The CDR3 DNA sequence: TGCGCCAGCAGCTTCACAGGGCTCACAGATACGCAGTATTTT.

This sequence joins TRBV6-1 and TRBJ1-4, with 8 bases identical to TRBD1. V dropped 6 bases and J dropped 6; count of bases not matched to a gene: 9. Germline assignment: CDR1 MNHNS and CDR2 SASEGT. The CDR3 extends over 15 amino acids. CDR3 loop: CASSRGRGNDEKLFF. In DNA form, the CDR3 reads TGTGCCAGCAGCAGGGGGCGGGGGAATGATGAAAAACTGTTTTTT.

The rearrangement joins TRBV3-1 (or the pseudogene TRBV3-2) to TRBJ1-1; D remains ambiguous. Germline values: CDR1 LGHDT, CDR2 YNNKEL (reference sequence). The CDR3 loop spans 14 amino acids. V lost 5 bases and J lost 1, with 11 bases in between. CDR3 nucleotides: TGTGCCAGCAGCATTGGGCTAGCGAACACTGAAGCTTTCTTT. This sequence encodes CASSIGLANTEAFF.

The chain combines TRBV5-4 with TRBJ2-5; D is possibly TRBD1 (6 bases). Trimming took off 3 bases at V and 2 bases at J, with 14 bases between the two ends. Per the germline V gene, CDR1 is SGHNT and CDR2 is YYREEE (reference sequence). This CDR3 contains 15 residues. CDR3 DNA sequence: TGTGCCAGCAGCTCTGCGACAGGAGCACAAGAGACCCAGTACTTC. It translates to CASSSATGAQETQYF.

This clone was counted a single time. The rearrangement links TRBV20-1 to TRBJ1-1; D possibly corresponds to TRBD1 (6 bases). The germline gives CDR1 DFQATT, CDR2 SNEGSKA (reference sequence). The CDR3 length is 13 residues. The germline V and J ends were trimmed by 3 bases and 1 base, with 9 bases remaining between them. CDR3 bases: TGCAGTGCTAGTAGCAGGGGGAACACTGAAGCTTTCTTT. Its translation is CSASSRGNTEAFF.

Regarding this clone: In the same sample, other DNA sequences code for this CDR3. The chain joins TRBV6-5 to TRBJ2-5, with 14 bases fitting TRBD2. This CDR3 has 14 amino acids. V lost 6 bases to trimming and J lost 5 bases; unmatched junction nucleotides: 2. The germline CDR1 and CDR2 sequences are MNHEY and SVGAGI. CDR3 in DNA: TGTGCCAGCAGCCGACTAGCGGGAGGGGAGACCCAGTACTTC. It encodes CASSRLAGGETQYF.

The J gene is TRBJ1-2, the V gene TRBV19, with a possible D match to TRBD1 (5 bases). This CDR3 contains 13 residues. Deletions cut 7 bases from V and 5 bases from J, with 14 bases between. Germline CDR1 and CDR2: LNHDA and SQIVND (reference sequence). The CDR3 reads CASNPTGGYGYTF. The CDR3 nucleotides read TGTGCCAGTAACCCAACCGGGGGGTATGGCTACACCTTC. Full variable domain (remainder filled in from reference TRBV19 and TRBJ1-2): DGGITQSPKYLFRKEGQNVTLSCEQNLNHDAMYWYRQDPGQGLRLIYYSQIVNDFQKGDIAEGYSVSREKKESFPLTVTSAQKNPTAFYLCASNPTGGYGYTFGSGTRLTVV.

The rearrangement joins TRBV11-2 to TRBJ1-2; TRBD1 aligns across 7 bases. Germline CDR1 SGHAT, CDR2 FQNNGV. V gave up 3 bases and J gave up 4 bases; unmatched junction bases: 8. There are 15 residues in the CDR3. CDR3 protein: CASSFLKGATYGYTF. The CDR3 DNA sequence: TGTGCCAGCAGCTTTTTAAAGGGGGCAACCTATGGCTACACCTTC. The full variable domain, completed using reference TRBV11-2 and TRBJ1-2, is EAGVAQSPRYKIIEKRQSVAFWCNPISGHATLYWYQQILGQGPKLLIQFQNNGVVDDSQLPKDRFSAERLKGVDSTLKIQPAKLEDSAVYLCASSFLKGATYGYTFGSGTRLTVV.

This clone has only a few counts. This chain connects TRBV4-3 to TRBJ1-6; no firm D call. The CDR3 has 16 amino acids. V was cut by 5 bases and J by 1 base, with 12 bases left in between. Looked up from germline, CDR1 is LGHNA and CDR2 is YSLEER. The DNA for the CDR3 is TGCGCCAGCAGCTCCACTGAGGGTTCCTATAATTCACCCCTCCACTTT. Protein sequence: CASSSTEGSYNSPLHF.

This clone was seen a handful of times. This chain links TRBV18 with TRBJ1-5; the match to TRBD1 covers 8 bases. J lost 3 bases, V lost 6 bases, and 7 bases had no gene match. The CDR3 contains 15 residues. Germline assignment: CDR1 KGHSH and CDR2 LQKENI. The DNA of the CDR3 is TGTGCCAGCTCGCAGGGACAGGACACCAATCAGCCCCAGCATTTT. Residues: CASSQGQDTNQPQHF.

The V gene is TRBV19, the J gene TRBJ1-3; D ambiguous. In germline, CDR1 is LNHDA, CDR2 SQIVND (reference sequence). This CDR3 has 13 residues. Trimming removed 8 bases at V and 0 bases at J, with 8 bases between. The CDR3 reads CASPTGSGNTIYF. CDR3 coding DNA: TGTGCCAGTCCGACGGGCTCTGGAAACACCATATATTTT.

The gene calls are TRBV5-1 and TRBJ1-3; a possible D gene is TRBD1 (6 bases). This CDR3 has 15 residues. Trimming shortened V by 3 bases and J by 1 base, and 11 bases separated the two germline ends. The V gene's germline CDR1 is SGHRS and CDR2 YFSETQ. This CDR3 reads CASSSTGGSGNTIYF. DNA for the CDR3: TGCGCCAGCAGCTCGACAGGAGGTTCTGGAAACACCATATATTTT.

This chain links TRBV9 with TRBJ2-7; TRBD1 matches 10 bases. CDR1 SGDLS and CDR2 YYNGEE come from the germline V gene. The CDR3 has 13 amino acids. J was trimmed by 6 bases and V by 0 bases; bases with no gene match: 0. Here the CDR3 reads CASSVGTGGEQYF. For the CDR3, the DNA is TGTGCCAGCAGCGTAGGGACAGGGGGCGAGCAGTACTTC.

CDR3 amino acids: CASSLHGTPNTGELFF. CDR3 in DNA: TGTGCCAGCAGCCTCCACGGGACACCGAACACCGGGGAGCTGTTTTTT. The J gene is TRBJ2-2, the V gene TRBV7-2, with D maybe TRBD1 (6 bases). Germline V lookup: CDR1 SGHTA, CDR2 FQGNSA. The CDR3 length is 16 residues. V shed 5 bases and J shed 0 bases, with 13 bases lying between them.

The rearrangement joins TRBV29-1 to TRBJ2-7, with D perhaps TRBD1 (6 bases). CDR3 length: 14 residues. V lost 6 bases and J 4 bases, leaving 19 bases between the germline ends. Germline CDR1 SQVTM, CDR2 ANQGSEA. The CDR3 nucleotides read TGCAGCGTCGGCGGACAGAGTTCACGTTACGAGCAGTACTTC. Translating gives CSVGGQSSRYEQYF.